Shown below are 5 T cell receptor beta chains from a single sample sequenced in a study of neurological immune-mediated disorders. A single record per CDR3 protein comes from TCRdb applying MiXCR to the 5' RACE reads. The sample shows 35,000 to 40,000 distinct CDR3 sequences, around 10% of them seen only once. The sample consisted of CD4+ T cells from blood. These receptor sequences come from a woman younger than 45 with HTLV-1-associated myelopathy (HAM/TSP).

This clonotype occurred many times. The chain combines TRBV29-1 with TRBJ2-1; 11 bases align to TRBD2. Per the germline V gene, CDR1 is SQVTM and CDR2 is ANQGSEA. The CDR3 consists of 12 residues. V was clipped by 8 bases and J by 6 bases; unmatched bases: 3. CDR3 loop: CSHTSGGNEQFF. In nucleotides, the CDR3 is TGCAGCCATACTAGCGGGGGCAATGAGCAGTTCTTC.

With regard to this clonotype: A read error may account for a junction end that differs from germline. This sequence joins TRBV15 and TRBJ2-1, with 7 bases aligning to TRBD1. CDR3 length equals 15 residues. Germline CDR1 is LNHNV and CDR2 is YYDKDF (reference sequence). DNA for the CDR3: TGTGTCACCAGCAGAGATCGACAGGGAAGGTTTCGGCAGTTCTTC. It translates to CVTSRDRQGRFRQFF.

This clonotype was detected ten times or more. The chain has TRBV14 and TRBJ1-3; D is ambiguous. The V end lost 4 bases, the J end lost 0 bases, and 16 bases lay between the germline ends. Germline V gene sequence: CDR1 SGHDN, CDR2 FVKESK. The CDR3 is 17 amino acids. In DNA form, the CDR3 reads TGTGCCAGCAGCCGAGAGATCGGACGGATCTCTGGAAACACCATATATTTT. It is translated as CASSREIGRISGNTIYF.

This clonotype came up many times. The rearrangement joins TRBV6-1 to TRBJ1-1; D gene uncertain. Deletions cut 5 bases from V and 0 bases from J, with 4 bases between. Germline-derived CDR1 and CDR2 are MNHNS and SASEGT. CDR3 length: 12 residues. CDR3 coding DNA: TGTGCCAGCAGTCTAATGAACACTGAAGCTTTCTTT. Its translation: CASSLMNTEAFF.

This clonotype was recorded at least ten times. The chain recombines TRBV20-1 with TRBJ1-1; TRBD1 matches 8 bases. The CDR3 has 14 residues. Trimming took 5 bases from V and 5 from J; bases not matched to a gene: 10. CDR1 and CDR2 from the germline V gene are DFQATT and SNEGSKA (reference sequence). The CDR3 here is CSAEDRVGVTEAFF. In nucleotides, the CDR3 is TGCAGTGCTGAGGACAGGGTGGGAGTAACTGAAGCTTTCTTT.